The present T cell receptor beta chain was sequenced within a study of T cells in Graves' hyperthyroidism and ophthalmopathy (dated 2019 in TCRdb). Turning to the overall study: Peripheral blood samples were taken at initial diagnosis, before any treatment was given. An independent validation cohort of some 18 hyperthyroidism patients and 17 patients who later progressed to ophthalmopathy tested prospective prediction of ophthalmopathy. The paper reports TCR Vbeta CDR3 sequencing of some 140 peripheral blood samples: around 41 ophthalmopathy, roughly 80 hyperthyroidism and roughly 17 progressor patients. Thyroid tissue and blood T-cell repertoires from roughly six Graves' hyperthyroidism patients were also compared in the study. TCR V-J signatures able to tell the groups apart were searched for in a discovery cohort of more than 90 patients, of whom around 42 had Graves' ophthalmopathy and roughly 59 had stable Graves' hyperthyroidism. The 95 to 100 discovery patients were randomly divided into training and test sets at a 7:3 ratio. After sampling, hyperthyroidism patients received methimazole starting at 30 mg daily, and ophthalmopathy patients received high-dose intravenous methylprednisolone.

Study-level results and caveats: A model built on a 13 V-J signature distinguished ophthalmopathy from stable hyperthyroidism, reaching 87.88% sensitivity and 81.08% specificity in cross-validation and 80%/75% in testing. Blood samples also contained most of the expanded thyroid clonotypes (frequency above 0.001), which suggests that blood repertoires may reflect thyroid immune responses. Sample size was not statistically predetermined, and blinding of investigators to group allocation was not performed. During validation, the model predicted progression to ophthalmopathy a median of approximately 7 months ahead of onset, with almost 71% sensitivity and around 73% specificity.

This clonotype appeared a few times. The target of this receptor is not known. The input lacks base qualities; no much larger clone sits a single base away. V is shortened by 2 bases, J by 1 base, and the region joining them spans 8 bases. From the germline V gene (reference sequence), CDR1 is LNHDA and CDR2 is SQIVND. The CDR3, cysteine through phenylalanine, is 14 amino acids long. Only the CDR3 DNA stays, 42 bases, in frame from base 1. Ophthalmopathy patients had moderately to severely active disease, Clinical Activity Score of at least 3, NOSPECS grade of at least 4, and duration under 3 months. Exclusion was applied to patients with uncontrolled infections, other autoimmune diseases, pregnancy or lactation. Clinical symptoms, serum thyroxine and TRAb, thyroid ultrasound, and orbital computed tomography formed the basis for the diagnoses. PBMCs were isolated from about 10 ml of fresh peripheral blood by Ficoll-Paque density gradient centrifugation. Total RNA was extracted with Trizol reagent, and quality was checked on an Agilent 2100 Bioanalyzer.

The TCR beta CDR3 regions were amplified from the RNA transcripts. A first-round RT-PCR of the TCR CDR3 used the HTBI primer set with the Qiagen OneStep RT-PCR kit. The libraries were constructed in a second round of multiplex PCR and then size-selected and purified. Libraries were sequenced paired-end with 100 bp reads on an Illumina HiSeq2000. In the authors' own workflow: SOAPnuke was used to process the raw data, throwing out any read that contained adapters or uncalled bases, had a mean Phred below 15, or lacked an exact constant-primer or identifier match. COPE v1.2.5 was used to merge high-quality paired reads, and clonotypes were defined as unique nucleotide sequences. MiTCR v1.1 was used to align clonotypes to the IMGT TRBV, TRBD and TRBJ reference segments. The analysis was restricted to V-J combinations with a frequency above 0.0001, which together covered about 99% of the repertoires. A TCS score was defined as the ratio between F50 (clonal expansion) and ExV (chaos), using BLOSUM62-based TCRdist between CDR3 peptides within each V-J. Welch's t-statistics and random forest reduced around 550 V-J features to around 14, which were used in a naive Bayes classifier (R e1071). TCRdb applied fastp at Q25 and MiXCR to the public reads, then kept only in-frame beta chains. Each entry is one CDR3 protein sequence, shown with its most common DNA and genes. TCRdb, not the original authors, processed these V and J calls. The sample has 660,000 or so distinct CDR3 sequences on record, roughly 20% of them singletons. The top ten constitute about 35% of the sample.

The TCR was taken from a man aged 25-40 years with Graves' ophthalmopathy. The sample was blood. Rearrangement joined TRBV19 to TRBJ1-1, with no confidently assigned D gene. At the DNA level, the sequence is TGTGCCAGTAGTATACCAAACAGGAACACTGAAGCTTTCTTT. This codes for CASSIPNRNTEAFF.